Here is one TCR beta chain with its context. Antigen: not known. The CDR3 extends over 18 amino acids. The V gene's germline CDR1 is SGHNT and CDR2 YENEEA. Unmatched junction bases numbered 14, after V lost 4 bases and J lost 1 base. Orbital computed tomography and thyroid ultrasound, together with serum TRAb and thyroxine and clinical symptoms, were used for diagnoses. TCR beta CDR3 regions were amplified from RNA transcripts. A set of HTBI primers served as the primers for a first-round RT-PCR of the TCR CDR3. A single record per CDR3 protein comes from TCRdb applying MiXCR to the multiplex PCR reads. The repertoire holds hundreds of thousands of distinct CDR3 sequences, with about a sixth as singletons. This entry comes from a study of T cells in Graves' hyperthyroidism and ophthalmopathy. Study findings and constraints: Blood held most thyroid clonotypes expanded above 0.001 frequency. Model output signaled ophthalmopathy a median roughly 6.5 months ahead of onset.

This TCR was sampled from a woman aged 18-35 years with Graves' ophthalmopathy. This chain connects TRBV11-3 to TRBJ1-1; 8 positions match TRBD1. Sample: blood. CDR3 nucleotide sequence: TGTGCCAGCAGCTCAAACGCCGGGACAGGCTCCACGAACACTGAAGCTTTCTTT. Its translation is CASSSNAGTGSTNTEAFF. The whole variable domain, remainder taken from reference TRBV11-3 and TRBJ1-1, is EAGVVQSPRYKIIEKKQPVAFWCNPISGHNTLYWYLQNLGQGPELLIRYENEEAVDDSQLPKDRFSAERLKGVDSTLKIQPAELGDSAVYLCASSSNAGTGSTNTEAFFGQGTRLTVV.